What follows are 8 T cell receptor beta chains derived from one specimen sequenced in a study of Ad26.COV2.S vaccination and SARS-CoV-2 variants (dated by TCRdb to about 2021). The treatment or condition tag for this specimen amounts to: 19 received Ad26.COV2.S at low or high dose, single or two shots; several received placebo; per-sample allocation not given. For vaccine and placebo recipients, repertoires were sequenced using samples collected on day 63 after the first injection. Library preparation employed the immunoSEQ multiplex PCR assay. In TCRdb, the immuneACCESS table is reduced to in-frame sequences with V and J assigned. These tables do not hold every clone; where another copy was compared, an unresolved V gene accounts for under half, and the others remain unexplained. A total of 300,000 to 400,000 clones appear in this sample, approximately 90% of them only once. Of the sample, roughly 5% is held by the ten largest clones.

The input for sequencing was peripheral blood, taken in a trial of Ad26.COV2.S vaccine versus placebo. Receptor source: a person aged 18-65 years who received the Ad26.COV2.S COVID-19 vaccine or a placebo.

The J gene is TRBJ1-1, the V gene TRBV7-8; no clear D gene. This CDR3 has 13 residues. Germline V gene sequence: CDR1 SGHVS, CDR2 FQNEAQ. V lost 2 bases to trimming and J lost 1 base, with 5 bases between them. CDR3 DNA: TGTGCCAGCAGCTTATTAGGGAACACTGAAGCTTTCTTT. Residues: CASSLLGNTEAFF.

This clone was recorded once. The V and J genes are TRBV5-1 and TRBJ2-1; D gene unclear. Trimming removed 3 bases from V and 0 bases from J, with 10 bases in between. Germline values: CDR1 SGHRS, CDR2 YFSETQ. The CDR3 is made up of 15 amino acids. The CDR3 spells CASSSPEASYNEQFF. CDR3 bases: TGCGCCAGCAGCTCGCCCGAGGCCTCCTACAATGAGCAGTTCTTC.

The rearrangement links TRBV4-2 to TRBJ2-1; no clear D. The CDR3 has 15 amino acids. The V gene lost 0 bases and the J gene lost 9 bases, with 15 bases spanning the gap. The V gene's germline CDR1 is LGHNA and CDR2 YNFKEQ. DNA for the CDR3: TGTGCCAGCAGCCAAGATTCGCAGGCGCAAGGTGAGCAGTTCTTC. Amino acid sequence: CASSQDSQAQGEQFF.

This clone was picked up one time. The genes are TRBV11-2 and TRBJ1-1; TRBD1 matches 9 bases. V shed 5 bases and J 6 bases; nucleotides not matched to a gene: 4. Germline V gene lookup returns CDR1 SGHAT and CDR2 FQNNGV. The CDR3 is 13 amino acids. This chain's CDR3 is CASSDRDRAEAFF. The DNA of the CDR3 is TGTGCCAGCAGCGACCGGGACAGGGCTGAAGCTTTCTTT.

This clone appeared a single time. At one of its ends the junction is not consistent with the germline gene, which may arise from a read error. This CDR3 reads CASSITRLYQAQHF. CDR3 DNA: TGTGCCAGTAGTATTACAAGGCTCTATCAGGCCCAGCATTTT. The V gene is TRBV19, the J gene TRBJ1-5; D call uncertain. Germline values: CDR1 LNHDA, CDR2 SQIVND (reference sequence). The CDR3 spans 14 residues.

This chain connects TRBV28 to TRBJ2-7; the match to TRBD2 covers 14 bases. This CDR3 is 16 amino acids long. V was clipped by 1 base and J by 2 bases; unmatched bases: 1. Looked up from germline, CDR1 is MDHEN and CDR2 is SYDVKM. The CDR3 DNA sequence: TGTGCCAGCAGTTTATTGGGACTAGCGGGAGCCTACGAGCAGTACTTC. Encoded protein: CASSLLGLAGAYEQYF.

This chain uses TRBV2 with TRBJ1-5, with D perhaps TRBD1 (5 bases). Germline CDR1 reads SNHLY; CDR2 reads FYNNEI. The CDR3 is 18 residues long. Trimming shortened V by 2 bases and J by 1 base, and 18 bases separated the two germline ends. The CDR3 loop reads CASSESRGSSVSNQPQHF. Written as DNA, the CDR3 is TGTGCCAGCAGTGAATCTAGGGGATCCTCGGTGAGCAATCAGCCCCAGCATTTT.

The V and J genes are TRBV30 and TRBJ1-1; possibly TRBD1 for D (5 bases). The CDR3 consists of 12 residues. V lost 0 bases and J lost 8, with 10 bases in between. Germline CDR1 GTSNPN, CDR2 SVGIG (reference sequence). CDR3 in DNA: TGTGCCTGGAGTGTGGGACCTCCCGAAGCTTTCTTT. Translating gives CAWSVGPPEAFF.